The 18 T cell receptor beta chains presented below share a single source sample, sequenced in a study of CD8 T cells in Susac syndrome. The authors reverse transcribed about 0.45 to 1 ug RNA with random hexamers. TCRdb used MiXCR to reprocess the immunoSEQ multiplex PCR reads, holding one entry per CDR3 protein. The sample holds under 200,000 distinct CDR3 sequences, under 95% seen once. Sequenced material: CD4+ T cells from PBMCs. These receptors were obtained from a human donor in good health.

This clonotype was seen a single time. CDR3 sequence reads: CAWSRSTGTEAFF. The CDR3 DNA sequence: TGTGCCTGGAGTCGATCGACAGGGACTGAAGCTTTCTTT. The chain links TRBV30 to TRBJ1-1; the match to TRBD1 covers 7 bases. The germline CDR1 and CDR2 sequences are GTSNPN and SVGIG (reference sequence). The V and J ends lost 2 bases and 5 bases, in that order; junction bases with no gene match: 5. The CDR3 has 13 amino acids.

This chain uses TRBV13 with TRBJ1-2; D remains ambiguous. CDR1 and CDR2 from the germline V gene are PRHDT and FYEKMQ (reference sequence). This CDR3 is built from 13 residues. V gave up 3 bases and J gave up 1 base, with 6 bases separating them. For the CDR3, the DNA is TGTGCCAGCAGCTTTAACGGTAACTATGGCTACACCTTC. Its translation is CASSFNGNYGYTF.

This chain connects TRBV6-5 to TRBJ1-4, with a tentative D call TRBD1 (5 bases). Trimming shortened V by 2 bases and J by 7 bases, and 11 bases separated the two germline ends. From germline, CDR1 is MNHEY and CDR2 SVGAGI. This CDR3 contains 14 residues. CDR3 loop: CASSYGGVAEKLFF. DNA for the CDR3: TGTGCCAGCAGTTACGGAGGGGTGGCTGAAAAACTGTTTTTT.

The J gene is TRBJ2-7, the V gene TRBV5-1; TRBD2 aligns across 13 bases. Per the germline V gene, CDR1 is SGHRS and CDR2 is YFSETQ. V shed 4 bases, J shed 5 bases, and the junction held 6 bases outside the gene matches. The CDR3 length is 15 residues. The CDR3 coding sequence is TGCGCCAGCAGCGCCGGACTAGCGGGAGTAGACGAGCAGTACTTC. Translating gives CASSAGLAGVDEQYF.

The V and J genes are TRBV7-2 and TRBJ1-6; 8 positions match TRBD1. The V gene's germline CDR1 is SGHTA and CDR2 FQGNSA. This CDR3 comprises 15 residues. With V trimmed by 4 bases and J by 5 bases, 4 bases remained unmatched. The CDR3 loop is CASSSGTGHNSPLHF. CDR3 sequence (DNA): TGTGCCAGCAGCTCCGGGACAGGACATAATTCACCCCTCCACTTT.

The rearrangement links TRBV2 to TRBJ2-3, with a tentative D call TRBD2 (6 bases). The germline CDR1 and CDR2 sequences are SNHLY and FYNNEI. The CDR3 has 16 amino acids. Trimming removed 7 bases from V and 0 bases from J, with 17 bases in between. The DNA of the CDR3 is TGTGCCAGCACCGGCGGGGCAGGAACTAGCACAGATACGCAGTATTTT. Translation: CASTGGAGTSTDTQYF.

The DNA of the CDR3 is TGTGCCAGCAGCCAAGATGGATATCGATATAATTCACCCCTCCACTTT. It codes for CASSQDGYRYNSPLHF. The V call is TRBV3-1, the J call TRBJ1-6; D is unresolved. The germline V and J ends were trimmed by 0 bases and 4 bases, with 10 bases remaining between them. Germline V gene lookup returns CDR1 LGHDT and CDR2 YNNKEL (reference sequence). This CDR3 is built from 16 residues.

The genes are TRBV30 and TRBJ2-3, with a tentative D call TRBD1 (6 bases). The germline gives CDR1 GTSNPN, CDR2 SVGIG (reference sequence). This CDR3 comprises 14 residues. V was clipped by 4 bases and J by 5 bases, with 16 bases between them. CDR3 in amino acids: CAWIHVQGIDTQYF. CDR3 nucleotides: TGTGCCTGGATTCACGTACAGGGAATAGATACGCAGTATTTT.

V usage is TRBV4-3 and J usage is TRBJ2-2; D is unclear. The CDR3 has 15 amino acids. The germline CDR1 and CDR2 sequences are LGHNA and YSLEER. Trimming cost V 0 bases and J 3 bases, with 8 bases left between them. The CDR3 DNA reads as TGCGCCAGCAGCCAAGATTTGTTCCACACCGGGGAGCTGTTTTTT. As protein: CASSQDLFHTGELFF.

The chain employs TRBV30 and TRBJ1-6; D uncertain. The V gene lost 3 bases and the J gene lost 8 bases, with 8 bases spanning the gap. Germline CDR1 and CDR2: GTSNPN and SVGIG (reference sequence). The CDR3 totals 12 residues. The CDR3 loop reads CAWSHPDSPLHF. The CDR3 region has the DNA TGTGCCTGGAGCCACCCGGATTCACCCCTCCACTTT.

This rearrangement joins TRBV7-2 to TRBJ2-5; D is unclear. Germline V gene lookup returns CDR1 SGHTA and CDR2 FQGNSA. Trimming took 3 bases from V and 4 from J, leaving 9 bases between them. CDR3 length: 13 amino acids. The CDR3 region is CASSFIFGETQYF. Written as DNA, the CDR3 is TGTGCCAGCAGCTTTATTTTCGGAGAGACCCAGTACTTC.

The chain has TRBV6-5 and TRBJ2-7; 8 nucleotides match TRBD2. In germline, CDR1 is MNHEY, CDR2 SVGAGI. This CDR3 has 13 residues. The V gene end was trimmed by 5 bases and the J gene end by 3 bases; junction bases not matched to a gene: 3. DNA of the CDR3: TGTGCCAGCAGTACGGGAGGGTTCTACGAGCAGTACTTC. Amino acid sequence: CASSTGGFYEQYF.

The chain combines TRBV7-9 with TRBJ1-2; D is possibly TRBD1 (6 bases). V lost 1 base to trimming and J lost 4 bases, with 16 bases between them. Germline values: CDR1 SEHNR, CDR2 FQNEAQ (reference sequence). The CDR3 is 16 residues long. In DNA form, the CDR3 reads TGTGCCAGCAGCTTAGATGGGCAGGGGCGCGGCTATGGCTACACCTTC. This gives the protein CASSLDGQGRGYGYTF.

The CDR3 DNA reads as TGCAGTGCTTGGTTTAAGGGAGTCGAGCAGCGGGGGAGGAGTTATACGGATACGCAGTATTTT. Its translation: CSAWFKGVEQRGRSYTDTQYF. The chain joins TRBV20-1 to TRBJ2-3; 8 bases are a match to TRBD2. Germline V lookup: CDR1 DFQATT, CDR2 SNEGSKA (reference sequence). Germline trimming cut 5 bases from V and 6 bases from J; bases unmatched to any gene: 31. The CDR3 covers 21 residues.

This chain connects TRBV5-1 to TRBJ1-2, with D tentatively TRBD1 (5 bases). Between the trimmed V and J ends, which lost 0 bases and 4 bases, there was a span of 13 bases. Germline V gene lookup returns CDR1 SGHRS and CDR2 YFSETQ. The CDR3 is made up of 15 amino acids. Written as DNA, the CDR3 is TGCGCCAGCAGCTTGGTGGCAGGGCCTAGCTATGGCTACACCTTC. As protein: CASSLVAGPSYGYTF.

This sequence joins TRBV19 and TRBJ1-3; 9 bases are a match to TRBD1. The V gene end was trimmed by 6 bases and the J gene end by 7 bases; junction bases not matched to a gene: 7. In germline, CDR1 is LNHDA, CDR2 SQIVND (reference sequence). The CDR3 length is 14 residues. The CDR3 here is CASSRSGQGNTIYF. DNA for the CDR3: TGTGCCAGTAGCCGCAGCGGACAGGGGAACACCATATATTTT.

The DNA of the CDR3 is TGTGCCAGCAGTGGAGGACTAGCGGGAAGGTACGAGCAGTACTTC. As protein: CASSGGLAGRYEQYF. The chain joins TRBV6-1 to TRBJ2-7, with TRBD2 matching 12 bases. The CDR3 consists of 15 residues. With 4 bases clipped from V and 4 bases from J, the junction kept 5 bases outside the gene matches. The germline CDR1 and CDR2 sequences are MNHNS and SASEGT.

This chain uses TRBV20-1 with TRBJ1-1; tentatively, D is TRBD1 (5 bases). The germline gives CDR1 DFQATT, CDR2 SNEGSKA (reference sequence). There are 13 residues in the CDR3. CDR3 residues: CSPKGGGGTEAFF. Written as DNA, the CDR3 is TGCAGCCCTAAAGGTGGGGGTGGGACTGAAGCTTTCTTT.